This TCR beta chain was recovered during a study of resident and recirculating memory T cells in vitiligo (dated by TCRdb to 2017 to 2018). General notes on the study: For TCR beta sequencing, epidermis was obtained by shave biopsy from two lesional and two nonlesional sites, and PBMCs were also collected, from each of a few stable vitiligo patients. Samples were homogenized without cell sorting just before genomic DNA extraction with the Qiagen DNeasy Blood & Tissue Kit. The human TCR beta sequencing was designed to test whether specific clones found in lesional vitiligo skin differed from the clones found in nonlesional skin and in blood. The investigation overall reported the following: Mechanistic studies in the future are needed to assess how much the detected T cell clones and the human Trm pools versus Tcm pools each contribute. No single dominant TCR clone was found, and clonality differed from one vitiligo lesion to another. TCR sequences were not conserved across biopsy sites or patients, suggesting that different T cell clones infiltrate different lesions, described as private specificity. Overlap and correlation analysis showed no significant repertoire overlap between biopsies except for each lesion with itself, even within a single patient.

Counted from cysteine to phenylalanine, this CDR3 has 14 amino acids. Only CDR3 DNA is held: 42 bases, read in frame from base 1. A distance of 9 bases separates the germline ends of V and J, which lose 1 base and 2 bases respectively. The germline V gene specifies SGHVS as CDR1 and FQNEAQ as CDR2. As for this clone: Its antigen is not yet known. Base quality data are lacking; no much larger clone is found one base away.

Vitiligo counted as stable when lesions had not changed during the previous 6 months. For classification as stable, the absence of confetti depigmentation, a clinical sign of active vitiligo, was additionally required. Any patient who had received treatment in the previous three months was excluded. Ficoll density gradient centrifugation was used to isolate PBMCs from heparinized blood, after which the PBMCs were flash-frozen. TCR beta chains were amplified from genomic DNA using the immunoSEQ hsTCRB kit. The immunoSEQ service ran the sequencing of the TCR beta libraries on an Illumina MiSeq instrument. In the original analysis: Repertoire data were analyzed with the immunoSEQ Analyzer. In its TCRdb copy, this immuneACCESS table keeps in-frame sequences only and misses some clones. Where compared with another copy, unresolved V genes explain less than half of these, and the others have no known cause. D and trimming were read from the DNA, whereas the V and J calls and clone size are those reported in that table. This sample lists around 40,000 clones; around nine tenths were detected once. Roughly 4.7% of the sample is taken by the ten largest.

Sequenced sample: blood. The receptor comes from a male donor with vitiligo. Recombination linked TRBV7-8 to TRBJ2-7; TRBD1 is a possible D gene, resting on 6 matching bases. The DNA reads TGTGCCAGCAGCTTAGACAGGGTGGCCTACGAGCAGTACTTC. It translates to CASSLDRVAYEQYF.